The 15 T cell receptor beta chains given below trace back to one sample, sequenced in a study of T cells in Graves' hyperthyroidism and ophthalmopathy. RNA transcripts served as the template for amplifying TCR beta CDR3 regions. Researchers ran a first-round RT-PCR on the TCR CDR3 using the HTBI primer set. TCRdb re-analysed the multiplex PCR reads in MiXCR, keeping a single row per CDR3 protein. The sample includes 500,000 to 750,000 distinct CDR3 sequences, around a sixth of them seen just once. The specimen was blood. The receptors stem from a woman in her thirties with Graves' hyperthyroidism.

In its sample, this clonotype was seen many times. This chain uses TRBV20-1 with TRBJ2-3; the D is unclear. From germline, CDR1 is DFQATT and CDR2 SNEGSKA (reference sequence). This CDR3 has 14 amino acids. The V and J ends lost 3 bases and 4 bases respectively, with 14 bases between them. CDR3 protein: CSASQFSVSDTQYF. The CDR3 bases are TGCAGTGCTAGCCAATTCAGCGTCTCAGATACGCAGTATTTT.

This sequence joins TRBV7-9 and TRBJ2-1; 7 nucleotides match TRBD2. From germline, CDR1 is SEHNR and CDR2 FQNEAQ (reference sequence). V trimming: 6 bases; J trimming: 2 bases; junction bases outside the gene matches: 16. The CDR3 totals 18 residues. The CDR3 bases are TGTGCCAGCAGGGGCGGCGGGAGCGAGTTGGATACCTACAATGAGCAGTTCTTC. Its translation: CASRGGGSELDTYNEQFF.

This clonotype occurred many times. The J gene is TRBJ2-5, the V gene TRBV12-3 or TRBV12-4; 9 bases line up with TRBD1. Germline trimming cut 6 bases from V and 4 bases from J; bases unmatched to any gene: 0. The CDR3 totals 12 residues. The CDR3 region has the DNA TGTGCCAGCAGACAGGGGGCAGAGACCCAGTACTTC. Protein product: CASRQGAETQYF.

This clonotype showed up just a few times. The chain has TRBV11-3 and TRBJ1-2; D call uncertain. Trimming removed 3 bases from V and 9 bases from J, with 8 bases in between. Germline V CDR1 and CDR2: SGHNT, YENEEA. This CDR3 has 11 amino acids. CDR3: CASSFKGRYTF. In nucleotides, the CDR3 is TGTGCCAGCAGCTTTAAGGGCCGCTACACCTTC.

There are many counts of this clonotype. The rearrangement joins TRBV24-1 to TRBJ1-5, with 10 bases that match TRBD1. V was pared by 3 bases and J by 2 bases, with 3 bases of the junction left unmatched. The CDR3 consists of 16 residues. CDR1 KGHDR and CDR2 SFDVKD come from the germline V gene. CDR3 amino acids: CATSDAGTGGNQPQHF. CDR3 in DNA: TGTGCCACCAGTGATGCCGGGACAGGGGGCAATCAGCCCCAGCATTTT.

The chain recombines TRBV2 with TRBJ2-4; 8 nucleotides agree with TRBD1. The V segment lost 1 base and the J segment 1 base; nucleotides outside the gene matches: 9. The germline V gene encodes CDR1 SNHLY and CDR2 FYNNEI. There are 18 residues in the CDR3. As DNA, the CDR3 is TGTGCCAGCAGTGAAGTAACGACAGGGGTGATCGCCAAAAACATTCAGTACTTC. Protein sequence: CASSEVTTGVIAKNIQYF.

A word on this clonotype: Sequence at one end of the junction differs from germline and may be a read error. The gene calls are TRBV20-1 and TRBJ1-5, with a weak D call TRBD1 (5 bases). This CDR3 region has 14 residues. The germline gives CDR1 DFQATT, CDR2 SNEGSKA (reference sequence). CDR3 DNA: TGCAGTACTAGAGCCAGGGAGGAGACTCAGCCCCAGCATTTT. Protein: CSTRAREETQPQHF.

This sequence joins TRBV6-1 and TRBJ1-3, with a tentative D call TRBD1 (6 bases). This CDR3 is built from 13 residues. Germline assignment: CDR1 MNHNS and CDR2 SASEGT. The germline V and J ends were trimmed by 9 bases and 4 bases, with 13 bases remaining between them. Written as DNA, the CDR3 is TGTGCCAGTAACCGGGACAACGGAAACACCATATATTTT. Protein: CASNRDNGNTIYF.

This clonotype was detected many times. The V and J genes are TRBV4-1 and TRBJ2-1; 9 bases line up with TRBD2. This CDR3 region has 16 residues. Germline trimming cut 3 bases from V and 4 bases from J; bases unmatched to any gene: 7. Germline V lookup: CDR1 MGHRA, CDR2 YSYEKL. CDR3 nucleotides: TGCGCCAGCAGCCAGGACTCTAGCGGGAAATACAATGAGCAGTTCTTC. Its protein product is CASSQDSSGKYNEQFF.

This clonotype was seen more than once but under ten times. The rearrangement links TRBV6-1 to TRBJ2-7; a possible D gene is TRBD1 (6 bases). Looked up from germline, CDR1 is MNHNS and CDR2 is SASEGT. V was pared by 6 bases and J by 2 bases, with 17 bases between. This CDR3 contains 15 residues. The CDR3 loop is CASRSDRDTTYEQYF. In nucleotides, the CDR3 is TGTGCCAGCAGATCGGACCGGGACACCACCTACGAGCAGTACTTC.

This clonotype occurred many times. The CDR3 DNA sequence: TGTGCCAGCAGTCCGCCACCGGGACACAACACCGGGGAGCTGTTTTTT. Protein product: CASSPPPGHNTGELFF. The chain couples TRBV27 to TRBJ2-2; D might be TRBD1 (6 bases). The CDR3 has 16 residues. Per germline, CDR1 MNHEY and CDR2 SMNVEV (reference sequence). Trimming took off 5 bases at V and 2 bases at J, with 15 bases between the two ends.

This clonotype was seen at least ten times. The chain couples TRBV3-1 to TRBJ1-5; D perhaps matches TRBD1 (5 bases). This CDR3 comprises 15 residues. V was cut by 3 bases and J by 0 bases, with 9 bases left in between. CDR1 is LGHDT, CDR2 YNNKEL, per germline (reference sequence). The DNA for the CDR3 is TGTGCCAGCAGCCAGGGACGGAGTAGCAATCAGCCCCAGCATTTT. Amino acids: CASSQGRSSNQPQHF.

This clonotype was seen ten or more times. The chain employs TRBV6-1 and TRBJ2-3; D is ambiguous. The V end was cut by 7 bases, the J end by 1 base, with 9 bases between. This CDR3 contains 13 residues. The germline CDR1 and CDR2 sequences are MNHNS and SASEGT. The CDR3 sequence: CASTEKRTDTQYF. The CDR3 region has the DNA TGTGCCAGCACCGAGAAACGCACAGATACGCAGTATTTT.

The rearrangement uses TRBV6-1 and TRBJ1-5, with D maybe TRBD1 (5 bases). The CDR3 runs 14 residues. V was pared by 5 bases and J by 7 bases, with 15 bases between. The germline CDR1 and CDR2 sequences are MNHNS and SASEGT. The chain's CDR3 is CASSPSGAGQPQHF. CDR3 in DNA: TGTGCCAGCAGTCCTTCCGGGGCGGGCCAGCCCCAGCATTTT.

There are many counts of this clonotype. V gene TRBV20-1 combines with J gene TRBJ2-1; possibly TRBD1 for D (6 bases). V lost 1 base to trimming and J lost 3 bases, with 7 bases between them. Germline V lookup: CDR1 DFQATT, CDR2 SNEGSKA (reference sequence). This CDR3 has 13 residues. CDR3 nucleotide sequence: TGCAGTGCTAGAGGAGGGGGCTACAATGAGCAGTTCTTC. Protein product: CSARGGGYNEQFF.